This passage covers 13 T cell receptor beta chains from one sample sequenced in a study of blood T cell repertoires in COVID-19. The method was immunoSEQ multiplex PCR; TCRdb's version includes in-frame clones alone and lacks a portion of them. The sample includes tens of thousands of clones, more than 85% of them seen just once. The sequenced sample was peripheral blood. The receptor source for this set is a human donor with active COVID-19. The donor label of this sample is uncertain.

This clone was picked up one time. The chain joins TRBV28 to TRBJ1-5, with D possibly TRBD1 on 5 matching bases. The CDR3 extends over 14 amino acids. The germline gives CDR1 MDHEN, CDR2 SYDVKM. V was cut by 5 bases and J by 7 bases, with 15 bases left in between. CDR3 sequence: CASSLSDRPQPQHF. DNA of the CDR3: TGTGCCAGCAGTCTCTCCGACAGACCCCAGCCCCAGCATTTT.

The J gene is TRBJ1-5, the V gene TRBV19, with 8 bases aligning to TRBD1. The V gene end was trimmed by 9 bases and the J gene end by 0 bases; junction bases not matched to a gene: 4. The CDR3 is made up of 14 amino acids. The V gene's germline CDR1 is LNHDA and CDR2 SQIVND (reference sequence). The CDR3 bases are TGTGCCAGCACGGACAGGGATAGCAATCAGCCCCAGCATTTT. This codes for CASTDRDSNQPQHF.

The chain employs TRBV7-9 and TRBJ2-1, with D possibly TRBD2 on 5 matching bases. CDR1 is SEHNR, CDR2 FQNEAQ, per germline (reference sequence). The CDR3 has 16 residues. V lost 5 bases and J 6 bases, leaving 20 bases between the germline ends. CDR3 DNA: TGTGCCAGCAGCCCATCAACTAGGCTTACCGGCAATGAGCAGTTCTTC. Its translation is CASSPSTRLTGNEQFF.

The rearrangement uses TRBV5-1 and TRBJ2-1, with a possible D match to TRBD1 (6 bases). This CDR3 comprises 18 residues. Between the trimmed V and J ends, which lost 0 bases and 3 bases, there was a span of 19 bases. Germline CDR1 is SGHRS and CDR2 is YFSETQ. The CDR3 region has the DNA TGCGCCAGCAGCTTGGATCCGTCGTCCAGGGGATTCTACAATGAGCAGTTCTTC. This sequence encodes CASSLDPSSRGFYNEQFF. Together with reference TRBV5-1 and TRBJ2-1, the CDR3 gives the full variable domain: KAGVTQTPRYLIKTRGQQVTLSCSPISGHRSVSWYQQTPGQGLQFLFEYFSETQRNKGNFPGRFSGRQFSNSRSEMNVSTLELGDSALYLCASSLDPSSRGFYNEQFFGPGTRLTVL.

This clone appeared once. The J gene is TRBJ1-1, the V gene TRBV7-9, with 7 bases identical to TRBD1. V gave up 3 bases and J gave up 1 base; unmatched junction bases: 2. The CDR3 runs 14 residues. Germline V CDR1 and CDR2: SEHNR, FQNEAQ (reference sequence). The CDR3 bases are TGTGCCAGCAGCTTGCAGGGGGGGAACACTGAAGCTTTCTTT. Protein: CASSLQGGNTEAFF.

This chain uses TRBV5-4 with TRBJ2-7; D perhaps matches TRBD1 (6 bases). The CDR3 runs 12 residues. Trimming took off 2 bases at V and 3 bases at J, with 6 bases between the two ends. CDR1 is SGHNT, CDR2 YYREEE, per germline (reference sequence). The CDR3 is CASSLQGYEQYF. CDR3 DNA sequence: TGTGCCAGCAGCTTACAGGGCTACGAGCAGTACTTC.

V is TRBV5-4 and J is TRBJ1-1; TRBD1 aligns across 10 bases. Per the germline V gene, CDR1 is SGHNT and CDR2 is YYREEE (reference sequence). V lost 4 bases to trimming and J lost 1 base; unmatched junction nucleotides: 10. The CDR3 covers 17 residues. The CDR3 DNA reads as TGTGCCAGCAGCCTTGGACAGGGGGGGCGGAGGAACACTGAAGCTTTCTTT. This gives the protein CASSLGQGGRRNTEAFF. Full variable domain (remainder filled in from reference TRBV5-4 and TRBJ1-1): ETGVTQSPTHLIKTRGQQVTLRCSSQSGHNTVSWYQQALGQGPQFIFQYYREEENGRGNFPPRFSGLQFPNYSSELNVNALELDDSALYLCASSLGQGGRRNTEAFFGQGTRLTVV.

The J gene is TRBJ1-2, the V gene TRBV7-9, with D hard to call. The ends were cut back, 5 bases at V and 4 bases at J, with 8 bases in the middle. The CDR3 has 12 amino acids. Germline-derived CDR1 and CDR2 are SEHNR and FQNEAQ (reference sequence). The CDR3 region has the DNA TGTGCCAGCAGCCCCGAGGGCTATGGCTACACCTTC. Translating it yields CASSPEGYGYTF.

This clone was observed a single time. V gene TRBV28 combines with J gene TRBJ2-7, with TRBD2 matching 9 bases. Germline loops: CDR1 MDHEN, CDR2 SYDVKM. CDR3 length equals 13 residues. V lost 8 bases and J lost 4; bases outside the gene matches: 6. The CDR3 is CASLSGRGYEQYF. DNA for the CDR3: TGTGCCAGCCTTAGCGGGAGAGGTTACGAGCAGTACTTC.

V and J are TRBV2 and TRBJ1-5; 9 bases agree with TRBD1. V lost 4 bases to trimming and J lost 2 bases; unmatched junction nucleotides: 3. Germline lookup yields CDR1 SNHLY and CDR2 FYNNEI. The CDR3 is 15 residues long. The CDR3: CASSGRQGGNQPQHF. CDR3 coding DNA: TGTGCCAGCAGTGGTCGACAGGGGGGCAATCAGCCCCAGCATTTT. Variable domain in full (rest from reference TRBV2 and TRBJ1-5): EPEVTQTPSHQVTQMGQEVILRCVPISNHLYFYWYRQILGQKVEFLVSFYNNEISEKSEIFDDQFSVERPDGSNFTLKIRSTKLEDSAMYFCASSGRQGGNQPQHFGDGTRLSIL.

CDR3 residues: CASSFTTAHIAEAFF. Written as DNA, the CDR3 is TGCGCCAGCAGCTTCACGACAGCCCACATCGCTGAAGCTTTCTTT. V usage is TRBV5-1 and J usage is TRBJ1-1; a possible D gene is TRBD1 (5 bases). The V gene lost 2 bases and the J gene lost 6 bases, with 17 bases spanning the gap. The CDR3 has 15 amino acids. The germline CDR1 and CDR2 sequences are SGHRS and YFSETQ. Full variable domain (rest looked up from reference TRBV5-1 and TRBJ1-1): KAGVTQTPRYLIKTRGQQVTLSCSPISGHRSVSWYQQTPGQGLQFLFEYFSETQRNKGNFPGRFSGRQFSNSRSEMNVSTLELGDSALYLCASSFTTAHIAEAFFGQGTRLTVV.

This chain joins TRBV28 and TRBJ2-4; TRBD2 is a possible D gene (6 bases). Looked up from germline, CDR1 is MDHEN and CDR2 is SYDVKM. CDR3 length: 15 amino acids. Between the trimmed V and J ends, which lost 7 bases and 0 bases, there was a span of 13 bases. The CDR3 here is CASTGGMVAKNIQYF. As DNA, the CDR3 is TGTGCCAGCACCGGGGGTATGGTAGCCAAAAACATTCAGTACTTC. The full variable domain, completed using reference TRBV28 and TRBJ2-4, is DVKVTQSSRYLVKRTGEKVFLECVQDMDHENMFWYRQDPGLGLRLIYFSYDVKMKEKGDIPEGYSVSREKKERFSLILESASTNQTSMYLCASTGGMVAKNIQYFGAGTRLSVL.

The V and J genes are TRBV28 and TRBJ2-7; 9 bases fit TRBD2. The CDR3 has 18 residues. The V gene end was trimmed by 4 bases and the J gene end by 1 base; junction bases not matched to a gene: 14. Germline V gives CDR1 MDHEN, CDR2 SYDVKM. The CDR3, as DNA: TGTGCCAGCAGTTCGCCTGCAGCGGGAGGCCTCCCTTCCTACGAGCAGTACTTC. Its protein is CASSSPAAGGLPSYEQYF.